This TCR beta chain was sequenced during a study of PD-L1 blockade in urothelial cancer. Clones were read by immunoSEQ multiplex PCR, and TCRdb kept only the in-frame ones, dropping some. The table lists approximately 93,000 clones, less than 90% of them singletons. Time point defined: peripheral blood 6 weeks after treatment start. The study enrolled patients with locally advanced or metastatic urothelial carcinoma. The CDR3 is 15 amino acids. The V end was cut by 3 bases, the J end by 1 base, with 12 bases between. Germline CDR1 LNHDA, CDR2 SQIVND (reference sequence). Material: PBMCs, obtained around atezolizumab (anti-PD-L1) treatment. The source of this sequence is a man aged 70 or older with urothelial cancer. The chain combines TRBV19 with TRBJ1-2; unclear D gene. CDR3 in amino acids: CASSMEEALNYGYTF. The CDR3, as DNA: TGTGCCAGTAGTATGGAGGAGGCACTTAACTATGGCTACACCTTC.